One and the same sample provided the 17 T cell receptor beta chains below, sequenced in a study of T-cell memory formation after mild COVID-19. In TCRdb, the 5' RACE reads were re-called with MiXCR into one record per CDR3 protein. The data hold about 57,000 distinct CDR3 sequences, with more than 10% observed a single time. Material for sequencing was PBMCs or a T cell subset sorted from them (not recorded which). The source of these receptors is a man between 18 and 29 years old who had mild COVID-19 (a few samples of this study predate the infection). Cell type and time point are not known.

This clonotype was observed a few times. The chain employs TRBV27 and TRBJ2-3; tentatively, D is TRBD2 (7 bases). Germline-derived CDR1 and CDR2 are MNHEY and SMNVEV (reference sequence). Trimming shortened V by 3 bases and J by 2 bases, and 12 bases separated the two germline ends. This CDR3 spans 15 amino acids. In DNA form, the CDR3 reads TGTGCCAGCAGTTTTGAGGGGGGGATCACAGATACGCAGTATTTT. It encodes CASSFEGGITDTQYF.

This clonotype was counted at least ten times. The CDR3 spells CASRTRDSYGYTF. DNA of the CDR3: TGTGCCAGCAGGACACGGGACAGCTATGGCTACACCTTC. The V gene is TRBV7-2, the J gene TRBJ1-2, with 7 bases matching TRBD1. Trimming at V came to 6 bases and at J to 4 bases, leaving 5 bases not matched to a gene. Germline CDR1 is SGHTA and CDR2 is FQGNSA. The CDR3 consists of 13 residues.

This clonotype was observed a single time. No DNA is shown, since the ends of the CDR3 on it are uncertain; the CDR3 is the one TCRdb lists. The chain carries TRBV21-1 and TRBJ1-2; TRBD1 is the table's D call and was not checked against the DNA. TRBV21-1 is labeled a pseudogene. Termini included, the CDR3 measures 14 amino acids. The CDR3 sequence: CASSKVGTGAGYTF.

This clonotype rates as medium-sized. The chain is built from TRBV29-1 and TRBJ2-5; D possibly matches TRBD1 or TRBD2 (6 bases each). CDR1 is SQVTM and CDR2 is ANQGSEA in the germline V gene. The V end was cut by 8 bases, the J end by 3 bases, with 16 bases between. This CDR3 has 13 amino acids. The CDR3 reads CSTQRGAEETQYF. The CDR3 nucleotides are TGCAGCACCCAAAGGGGGGCGGAAGAGACCCAGTACTTC.

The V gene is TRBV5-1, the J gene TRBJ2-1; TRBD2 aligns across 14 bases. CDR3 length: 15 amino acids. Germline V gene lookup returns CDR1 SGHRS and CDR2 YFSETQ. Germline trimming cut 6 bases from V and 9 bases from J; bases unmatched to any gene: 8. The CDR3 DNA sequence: TGCGCCAGCACCCCGACTAGCGGGGGGGCGGGTGAGCAGTTCTTC. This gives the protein CASTPTSGGAGEQFF. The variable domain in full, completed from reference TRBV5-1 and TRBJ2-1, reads KAGVTQTPRYLIKTRGQQVTLSCSPISGHRSVSWYQQTPGQGLQFLFEYFSETQRNKGNFPGRFSGRQFSNSRSEMNVSTLELGDSALYLCASTPTSGGAGEQFFGPGTRLTVL.

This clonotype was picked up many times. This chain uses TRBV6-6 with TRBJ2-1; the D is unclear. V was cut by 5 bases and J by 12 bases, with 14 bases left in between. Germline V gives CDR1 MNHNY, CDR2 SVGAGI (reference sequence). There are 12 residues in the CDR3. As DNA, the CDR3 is TGTGCCAGCAGTCAAGACCAAACGGGGCAGTTCTTC. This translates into CASSQDQTGQFF.

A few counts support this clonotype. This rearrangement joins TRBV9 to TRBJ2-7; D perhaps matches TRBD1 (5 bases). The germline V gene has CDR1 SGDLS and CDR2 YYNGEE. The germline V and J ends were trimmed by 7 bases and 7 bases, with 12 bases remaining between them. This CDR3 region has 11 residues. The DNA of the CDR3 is TGTGCCAGCGGAAGGGGTTATGAGCAGTACTTC. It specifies CASGRGYEQYF. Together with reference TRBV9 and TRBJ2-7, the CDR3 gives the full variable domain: DSGVTQTPKHLITATGQRVTLRCSPRSGDLSVYWYQQSLDQGLQFLIQYYNGEERAKGNILERFSAQQFPDLHSELNLSSLELGDSALYFCASGRGYEQYFGPGTRLTVT.

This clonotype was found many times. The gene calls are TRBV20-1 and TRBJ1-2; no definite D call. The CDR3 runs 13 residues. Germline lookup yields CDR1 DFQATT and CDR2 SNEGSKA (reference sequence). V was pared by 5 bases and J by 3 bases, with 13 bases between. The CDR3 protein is CSADPAGDYGYTF. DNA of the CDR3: TGCAGTGCTGACCCGGCCGGGGACTATGGCTACACCTTC.

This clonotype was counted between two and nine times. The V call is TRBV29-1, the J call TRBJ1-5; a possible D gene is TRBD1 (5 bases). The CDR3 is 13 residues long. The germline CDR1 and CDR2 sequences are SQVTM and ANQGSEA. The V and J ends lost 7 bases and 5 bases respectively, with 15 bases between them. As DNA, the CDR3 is TGCAGCGGGGCTTCGGGACCGGATCAGCCCCAGCATTTT. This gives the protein CSGASGPDQPQHF.

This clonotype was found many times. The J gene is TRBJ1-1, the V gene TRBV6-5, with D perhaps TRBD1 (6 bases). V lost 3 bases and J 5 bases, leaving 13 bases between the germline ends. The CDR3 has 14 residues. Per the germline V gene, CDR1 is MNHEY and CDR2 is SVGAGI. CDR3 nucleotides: TGTGCCAGCAGTTATCGGCAGGGGAGGACTGAAGCTTTCTTT. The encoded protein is CASSYRQGRTEAFF.

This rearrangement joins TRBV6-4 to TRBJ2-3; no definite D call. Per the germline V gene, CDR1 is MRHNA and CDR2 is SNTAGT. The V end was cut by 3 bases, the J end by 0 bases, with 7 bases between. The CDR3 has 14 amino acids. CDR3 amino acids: CASSELGSTDTQYF. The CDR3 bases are TGTGCCAGCAGTGAACTGGGGAGCACAGATACGCAGTATTTT.

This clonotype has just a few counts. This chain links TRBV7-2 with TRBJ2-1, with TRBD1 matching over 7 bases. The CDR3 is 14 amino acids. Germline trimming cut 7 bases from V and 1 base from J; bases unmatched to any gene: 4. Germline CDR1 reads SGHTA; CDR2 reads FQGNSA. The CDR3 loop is CASTEQGSYNEQFF. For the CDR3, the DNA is TGTGCCAGCACCGAACAGGGGTCCTACAATGAGCAGTTCTTC. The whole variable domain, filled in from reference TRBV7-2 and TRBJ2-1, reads GAGVSQSPSNKVTEKGKDVELRCDPISGHTALYWYRQSLGQGLEFLIYFQGNSAPDKSGLPSDRFSAERTGGSVSTLTIQRTQQEDSAVYLCASTEQGSYNEQFFGPGTRLTVL.

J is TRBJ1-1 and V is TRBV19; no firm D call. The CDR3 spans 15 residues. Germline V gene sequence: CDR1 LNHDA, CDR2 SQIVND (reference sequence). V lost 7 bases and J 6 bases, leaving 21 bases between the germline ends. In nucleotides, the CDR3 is TGTGCCAGTATCGAAAAATCCCCGGGAGTCCCTGAAGCTTTCTTT. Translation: CASIEKSPGVPEAFF.

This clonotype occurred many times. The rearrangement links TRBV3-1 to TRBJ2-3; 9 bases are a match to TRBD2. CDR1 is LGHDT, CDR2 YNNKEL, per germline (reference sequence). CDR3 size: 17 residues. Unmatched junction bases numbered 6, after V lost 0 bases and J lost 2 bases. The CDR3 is CASSQESGGNPTDTQYF. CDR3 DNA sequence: TGTGCCAGCAGCCAAGAAAGCGGGGGGAACCCCACAGATACGCAGTATTTT.

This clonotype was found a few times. The DNA of the CDR3 is TGTGCCAGCAGCCAGGGACATCAGACTGAAGCTTTCTTT. Translated: CASSQGHQTEAFF. The genes are TRBV7-3 and TRBJ1-1; TRBD1 is a possible D gene (6 bases). The V and J ends lost 5 bases and 5 bases respectively, with 12 bases between them. Germline CDR1 reads SGHTA; CDR2 reads FQGTGA. CDR3 length equals 13 residues.

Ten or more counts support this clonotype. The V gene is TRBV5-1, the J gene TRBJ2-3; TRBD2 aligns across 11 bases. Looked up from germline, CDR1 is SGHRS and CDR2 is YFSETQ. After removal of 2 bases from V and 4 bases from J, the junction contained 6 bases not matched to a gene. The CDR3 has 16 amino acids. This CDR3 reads CASSFSGGAGADTQYF. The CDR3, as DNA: TGCGCCAGCAGCTTTAGCGGGGGGGCCGGCGCAGATACGCAGTATTTT.

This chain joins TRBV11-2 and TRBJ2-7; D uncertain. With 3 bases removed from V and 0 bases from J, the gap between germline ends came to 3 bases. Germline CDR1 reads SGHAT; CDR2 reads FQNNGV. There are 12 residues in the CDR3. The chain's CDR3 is CASSFNSYEQYF. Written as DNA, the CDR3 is TGTGCCAGCAGCTTCAACTCCTACGAGCAGTACTTC.